This TCR beta chain comes out of a study of T cell changes during pregnancy in multiple sclerosis. The CDR3 covers 16 residues. Germline V lookup: CDR1 WNHNN, CDR2 SYGVQD (reference sequence). V gave up 3 bases and J gave up 8 bases; unmatched junction bases: 13. Sequencing was performed with immunoSEQ multiplex PCR; in TCRdb, only in-frame clones are kept and a portion is missing. Among roughly 57,000 clones listed, roughly 87% were seen once. This sample comprised peripheral blood, obtained in the first trimester of pregnancy. This chain connects TRBV10-1 to TRBJ2-1; 7 bases are a match to TRBD2. This clonotype originated in a female donor with multiple sclerosis, enrolled in a pregnancy study. CDR3 DNA sequence: TGCGCCAGCAGTGACCTACTAGCGCGGGGAAGGGATGAGCAGTTCTTC. It encodes CASSDLLARGRDEQFF.